These T cell receptor beta chains were read from a single sample in a study of blood T cell repertoires in COVID-19. The repertoire was sequenced with immunoSEQ multiplex PCR; TCRdb's copy has only in-frame clones and lacks some. The top ten clones hold over 4.5% of a sample with 300,000 to 350,000 clones, roughly 88% of them seen once. Sequencing input: PBMCs or T cells enriched from blood (not recorded which). These receptors all come from a man aged 25 to 45 who had recovered from COVID-19. Each CDR3 is given with its conserved first and last residue. Size values are once, few and many counts, or a class for expanded clones, and some rows have none.

>TRBV5-1|.|TRBJ2-3|16
CASSLALAGEGDTQYF
>TRBV5-4|.|TRBJ2-3|15
CASSGRRTASSTQYF
>TRBV6-5|.|TRBJ2-7|14
CASSYGGFPREQYF
>TRBV7-9|.|TRBJ1-4|16
CASSLGFSESNEKLFF
>TRBV6-5|.|TRBJ1-5|15
CASRAGQGLGQPQHF
>TRBV11-2|.|TRBJ1-1|15
CASSNHREMDTEAFF
>TRBV24-1|.|TRBJ2-1|18
CATSDPSRTSGGNNEQFF
>TRBV7-9|once|TRBJ1-1|14
CASSLLTANTEAFF
>TRBV25-1|many|TRBJ2-2|14
CASSGQGDTGELFF
>TRBV3-1/TRBV3-2|.|TRBJ1-2|13
CASSQAGGGGYTF